The rows below give T cell receptor beta chains drawn from one sample of a study of T cell responses to AZD1222 COVID-19 vaccine. Only in-frame clones appear in the TCRdb table, and some are missing; sequencing was by immunoSEQ multiplex PCR. The sample consists of around 99,000 clones, roughly 92% of them appearing once. The sequencing here drew on peripheral blood, taken 28 days after the second AZD1222 dose. These receptors were taken from an adult who received the AZD1222 COVID-19 vaccine. The CDR3 runs from the conserved cysteine through the conserved F or W. A D gene is named only where the DNA matches it firmly. Clone sizes are given selectively: once, few, many, or a class where the clone is expanded.

j_gene: TRBJ2-7; v_gene: TRBV6-1; d_gene: -; abundance: -; CDR3nt: TGTGCCAGCAGTGAAAGGGGCTACGAGCAGTACTTC; CDR3aa: CASSERGYEQYF
j_gene: TRBJ2-1; v_gene: TRBV4-1; d_gene: -; abundance: -; CDR3nt: TGCGCCAGCAGCCAAGAAGTTTCAGTTGGGGGGTACAATGAGCAGTTCTTC; CDR3aa: CASSQEVSVGGYNEQFF
j_gene: TRBJ1-5; v_gene: TRBV7-2; d_gene: TRBD1; abundance: once; CDR3nt: TGTGCCAGCAGCCCTACAGGGGGGAATCAGCCCCAGCATTTT; CDR3aa: CASSPTGGNQPQHF
j_gene: TRBJ2-5; v_gene: TRBV5-4; d_gene: -; abundance: -; CDR3nt: TGTGCCAGCAGCTTCTGGGACGAAGAGACCCAGTACTTC; CDR3aa: CASSFWDEETQYF
j_gene: TRBJ1-1; v_gene: TRBV5-1; d_gene: TRBD1; abundance: -; CDR3nt: TGCGCCAGCAGCTTGGTGGGGACAGGGGTGAACACTGAAGCTTTCTTT; CDR3aa: CASSLVGTGVNTEAFF
j_gene: TRBJ2-1; v_gene: TRBV10-3; d_gene: -; abundance: -; CDR3nt: TGTGCCATCAGTGAGTCGGCTTACCATGAGCAGTTCTTC; CDR3aa: CAISESAYHEQFF
j_gene: TRBJ1-5; v_gene: TRBV19; d_gene: -; abundance: once; CDR3nt: TGTGCCAGTAGTATAGGGTGGAATCAGCCCCAGCATTTT; CDR3aa: CASSIGWNQPQHF
j_gene: TRBJ2-1; v_gene: TRBV27; d_gene: -; abundance: -; CDR3nt: TGTGCCAGCAGTTTAGGGGGCCTAGCAGACAATGAGCAGTTCTTC; CDR3aa: CASSLGGLADNEQFF
j_gene: TRBJ1-6; v_gene: TRBV3-1/TRBV3-2; d_gene: -; abundance: -; CDR3nt: TGTGCCAGCAGCCAAGATAGTCGGTATAATTCACCCCTCCACTTT; CDR3aa: CASSQDSRYNSPLHF
j_gene: TRBJ2-1; v_gene: TRBV20-1; d_gene: -; abundance: -; CDR3nt: TGCAGTGCTAGTTGGCGGGACTCCTACAATGAGCAGTTCTTC; CDR3aa: CSASWRDSYNEQFF
j_gene: TRBJ1-2; v_gene: TRBV6-1; d_gene: -; abundance: -; CDR3nt: TGTGCCAGCAGTGACAGCTCGGCAGGGAACTATGGCTACACCTTC; CDR3aa: CASSDSSAGNYGYTF
j_gene: TRBJ1-4; v_gene: TRBV19; d_gene: -; abundance: -; CDR3nt: TGTGCCAGTAGTTCGGGGGGCGGACGACCTAATGAAAAACTGTTTTTT; CDR3aa: CASSSGGGRPNEKLFF
j_gene: TRBJ1-3; v_gene: TRBV7-8; d_gene: -; abundance: -; CDR3nt: TGTGCCAGCAGCTTACGTGGCTCTGGAAACACCATATATTTT; CDR3aa: CASSLRGSGNTIYF
j_gene: TRBJ2-3; v_gene: TRBV7-2; d_gene: TRBD2; abundance: -; CDR3nt: TGTGCCAGCAGCCAACGCGGGGGGCGCTTAGGGGCAGATACGCAGTATTTT; CDR3aa: CASSQRGGRLGADTQYF
j_gene: TRBJ2-6; v_gene: TRBV19; d_gene: -; abundance: -; CDR3nt: TGTGCCAGTAGGGCAGAGGGGGCTGGGGCCAACGTCCTGACTTTC; CDR3aa: CASRAEGAGANVLTF
j_gene: TRBJ2-3; v_gene: TRBV11-2; d_gene: TRBD2; abundance: -; CDR3nt: TGTGCCAGCAGCCTACTAGCGGGAGCGGTGGGTGATACGCAGTATTTT; CDR3aa: CASSLLAGAVGDTQYF
j_gene: TRBJ2-1; v_gene: TRBV28; d_gene: -; abundance: -; CDR3nt: TGTGCCAGCAGTTTATTCGCGGGGACCGGAAATGAGCAGTTCTTC; CDR3aa: CASSLFAGTGNEQFF
j_gene: TRBJ1-6; v_gene: TRBV4-1; d_gene: TRBD1; abundance: -; CDR3nt: TGCGCCAGCAGCCAAGATACTATACGGGACAGGGAATTGGGTAATTCACCCCTCCACTTT; CDR3aa: CASSQDTIRDRELGNSPLHF
j_gene: TRBJ2-1; v_gene: TRBV3-1/TRBV3-2; d_gene: -; abundance: -; CDR3nt: TGTGCCAGCAGTCCTCTTGGGGATGAGCAGTTCTTC; CDR3aa: CASSPLGDEQFF
j_gene: TRBJ2-5; v_gene: TRBV7-6; d_gene: -; abundance: -; CDR3nt: TGTGCCAGCAGCTTAGGGTACCAAGAGACCCAGTACTTC; CDR3aa: CASSLGYQETQYF
j_gene: TRBJ2-7; v_gene: TRBV28; d_gene: TRBD2; abundance: once; CDR3nt: TGTGCCAGCAGTCCACCGTTTGGCGGGAGAGTCCACGAGCAGTACTTC; CDR3aa: CASSPPFGGRVHEQYF
j_gene: TRBJ2-1; v_gene: TRBV5-1; d_gene: TRBD1; abundance: once; CDR3nt: TGCGCCAGCAGTTTCGACAGGGTTGGGAATGAGCAGTTCTTC; CDR3aa: CASSFDRVGNEQFF
j_gene: TRBJ1-5; v_gene: TRBV19; d_gene: -; abundance: once; CDR3nt: TGTGCCAGTTCAATCCCCGGGACAAGTATTCAGCCCCAGCATTTT; CDR3aa: CASSIPGTSIQPQHF
j_gene: TRBJ1-1; v_gene: TRBV6-6; d_gene: -; abundance: -; CDR3nt: TGTGCCAGCAGTTTTCAGGGAGGCACTGAAGCTTTCTTT; CDR3aa: CASSFQGGTEAFF
j_gene: TRBJ2-1; v_gene: TRBV9; d_gene: TRBD2; abundance: -; CDR3nt: TGTGCCAGCAGCGTAGAGGGACTAGCGGTTTACAATGAGCAGTTCTTC; CDR3aa: CASSVEGLAVYNEQFF
j_gene: TRBJ1-1; v_gene: TRBV20-1; d_gene: -; abundance: -; CDR3nt: TGCAGTGCTAGAGCGCAAACTGAAGCTTTCTTT; CDR3aa: CSARAQTEAFF
j_gene: TRBJ2-7; v_gene: TRBV5-1; d_gene: -; abundance: -; CDR3nt: TGCGCCAGCAGCGGGGGTCAAGGGAGCGAGCAGTACTTC; CDR3aa: CASSGGQGSEQYF
j_gene: TRBJ2-3; v_gene: TRBV6-2/TRBV6-3; d_gene: -; abundance: -; CDR3nt: TGTGCCAGCAGTTACTCGCCGGACGGGGAAGATACGCAGTATTTT; CDR3aa: CASSYSPDGEDTQYF
j_gene: TRBJ1-5; v_gene: TRBV19; d_gene: -; abundance: -; CDR3nt: TGTGCCAGTAGTATTATCGGCCACTATAGCAATCAGCCCCAGCATTTT; CDR3aa: CASSIIGHYSNQPQHF
j_gene: TRBJ2-5; v_gene: TRBV4-1; d_gene: TRBD1; abundance: -; CDR3nt: TGCGCCAGCAGCCAAGGCGCAGGCAGGGGGAAAGAGACCCAGTACTTC; CDR3aa: CASSQGAGRGKETQYF
j_gene: TRBJ1-4; v_gene: TRBV30; d_gene: -; abundance: -; CDR3nt: TGTGCCTGGAGTGTCGATGAAAAACTGTTTTTT; CDR3aa: CAWSVDEKLFF
j_gene: TRBJ2-5; v_gene: TRBV5-5; d_gene: -; abundance: -; CDR3nt: TGTGCCAGCAGCTTGGGGGCGGACCAAGAGACCCAGTACTTC; CDR3aa: CASSLGADQETQYF
j_gene: TRBJ2-1; v_gene: TRBV5-4; d_gene: TRBD2; abundance: -; CDR3nt: TGTGCCAGCAGCGACCTCGGGACTAGCGGGAGTAGAAATGAGCAGTTCTTC; CDR3aa: CASSDLGTSGSRNEQFF
j_gene: TRBJ1-6; v_gene: TRBV28; d_gene: TRBD1; abundance: -; CDR3nt: TGTGCCAGCAGAGGGACAGTAAGCTCCTATAATTCACCCCTCCACTTT; CDR3aa: CASRGTVSSYNSPLHF
j_gene: TRBJ2-3; v_gene: TRBV11-3; d_gene: TRBD2; abundance: -; CDR3nt: TGTGCCAGCAGCTTAGGACTAGCGGGAGGCAGGGATACGCAGTATTTT; CDR3aa: CASSLGLAGGRDTQYF
j_gene: TRBJ2-5; v_gene: TRBV7-2; d_gene: -; abundance: -; CDR3nt: TGTGCCAGCAGCTTAGGCCCAGGGAGGAGCGGAGGTATAGAGACCCAGTACTTC; CDR3aa: CASSLGPGRSGGIETQYF
j_gene: TRBJ2-3; v_gene: TRBV30; d_gene: TRBD2; abundance: -; CDR3nt: TGTGCCTGGAGTGTACGAAGATCTAGCGGGATCTCAGATACGCAGTATTTT; CDR3aa: CAWSVRRSSGISDTQYF
j_gene: TRBJ1-2; v_gene: TRBV9; d_gene: TRBD1; abundance: -; CDR3nt: TGTGCCAGCAGCCCCCTTGTGACAGGGAGTCATGGCTACACCTTC; CDR3aa: CASSPLVTGSHGYTF
j_gene: TRBJ2-5; v_gene: TRBV7-2; d_gene: -; abundance: -; CDR3nt: TGTGCCAGCAGCTTAGGTACGAGCGGAACCCAAGAGACCCAGTACTTC; CDR3aa: CASSLGTSGTQETQYF
j_gene: TRBJ2-3; v_gene: TRBV6-2/TRBV6-3; d_gene: TRBD2; abundance: -; CDR3nt: TGTGCCAGCAGTTACGGACTAGCGAACATAGCAGATACGCAGTATTTT; CDR3aa: CASSYGLANIADTQYF
j_gene: TRBJ1-1; v_gene: TRBV15; d_gene: -; abundance: -; CDR3nt: TGTGCCACCAGCAGAGACCGCTTGAACACTGAAGCTTTCTTT; CDR3aa: CATSRDRLNTEAFF
j_gene: TRBJ2-2; v_gene: TRBV12-3/TRBV12-4; d_gene: -; abundance: -; CDR3nt: TGTGCCAGCAGTCCCAGCGTCGGAGAGCTGTTTTTT; CDR3aa: CASSPSVGELFF
j_gene: TRBJ2-7; v_gene: TRBV5-5; d_gene: TRBD1; abundance: -; CDR3nt: TGTGCCAGCAGCCTGGACACCGGGACAGCAATGTACGAGCAGTACTTC; CDR3aa: CASSLDTGTAMYEQYF
j_gene: TRBJ2-3; v_gene: TRBV19; d_gene: TRBD2; abundance: -; CDR3nt: TGTGCCAGTAGCACGGGACTAGCGGTAGTAGATACGCAGTATTTT; CDR3aa: CASSTGLAVVDTQYF
j_gene: TRBJ2-3; v_gene: TRBV9; d_gene: TRBD2; abundance: -; CDR3nt: TGTGCCAGCAGCGCCTGGGGTTGGCGGGAGGCCACTAGCACAGATACGCAGTATTTT; CDR3aa: CASSAWGWREATSTDTQYF
j_gene: TRBJ2-2; v_gene: TRBV5-1; d_gene: -; abundance: -; CDR3nt: TGCGCCAGCAGCTTGGTGCCCACTGGGGGCGGGGAGCTGTTTTTT; CDR3aa: CASSLVPTGGGELFF
j_gene: TRBJ2-3; v_gene: TRBV5-8; d_gene: -; abundance: -; CDR3nt: TGTGCCAGCAGCTCGTTTAGCTTAAAGCTTGACACAGATACGCAGTATTTT; CDR3aa: CASSSFSLKLDTDTQYF
j_gene: TRBJ1-5; v_gene: TRBV28; d_gene: TRBD1; abundance: -; CDR3nt: TGTGCCAGCAGGGACAGGGGGGATCAGCCCCAGCATTTT; CDR3aa: CASRDRGDQPQHF
j_gene: TRBJ2-2; v_gene: TRBV2; d_gene: -; abundance: -; CDR3nt: TGTGCCAGCAGCTATGACCCCACCGGGGAGCTGTTTTTT; CDR3aa: CASSYDPTGELFF
j_gene: TRBJ2-5; v_gene: TRBV7-2; d_gene: -; abundance: -; CDR3nt: TGTGCCAGCAGCCCCGGGGATCGAAGGGAGACCCAGTACTTC; CDR3aa: CASSPGDRRETQYF
j_gene: TRBJ1-4; v_gene: TRBV15; d_gene: -; abundance: -; CDR3nt: TGTGCCACCAAGATCGCCAGGGGAGGAGCGGAACTGTTTTTT; CDR3aa: CATKIARGGAELFF
j_gene: TRBJ2-3; v_gene: TRBV19; d_gene: TRBD2; abundance: -; CDR3nt: TGTGCCAGTATGGCCCTCGGACTAGCGGCGACAGATACGCAGTATTTT; CDR3aa: CASMALGLAATDTQYF
j_gene: TRBJ1-6; v_gene: TRBV3-1/TRBV3-2; d_gene: -; abundance: -; CDR3nt: TGTGCCAGCAGCCTCGCTGGGGCGCAGGGGACACCCCTCCACTTT; CDR3aa: CASSLAGAQGTPLHF
j_gene: TRBJ1-5; v_gene: TRBV9; d_gene: -; abundance: medium-sized; CDR3nt: TGTGCCAGCGATAAGTGGGGGGTGCAGCCCCAGCATTTT; CDR3aa: CASDKWGVQPQHF
j_gene: TRBJ2-5; v_gene: TRBV28; d_gene: -; abundance: -; CDR3nt: TGTGCCAGCAGCTCCGCGGCCCAAGAGACCCAGTACTTC; CDR3aa: CASSSAAQETQYF